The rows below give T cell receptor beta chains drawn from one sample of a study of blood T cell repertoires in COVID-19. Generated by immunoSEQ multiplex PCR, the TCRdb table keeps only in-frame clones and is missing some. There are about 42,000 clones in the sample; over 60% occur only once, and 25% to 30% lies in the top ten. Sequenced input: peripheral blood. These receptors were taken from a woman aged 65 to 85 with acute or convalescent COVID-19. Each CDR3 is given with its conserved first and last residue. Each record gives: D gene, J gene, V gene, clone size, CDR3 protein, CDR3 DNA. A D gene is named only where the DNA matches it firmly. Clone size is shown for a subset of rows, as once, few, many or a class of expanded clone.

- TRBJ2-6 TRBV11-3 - CASSPGGSGANVLTF TGTGCCAGCAGCCCCGGCGGCTCTGGGGCCAACGTCCTGACTTTC
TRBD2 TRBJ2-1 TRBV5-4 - CASSLVAGQYNEQFF TGTGCCAGCAGCTTGGTAGCGGGGCAGTACAATGAGCAGTTCTTC
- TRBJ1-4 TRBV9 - CASSPASRGNEKLFF TGTGCCAGCAGCCCCGCTTCAAGGGGTAATGAAAAACTGTTTTTT
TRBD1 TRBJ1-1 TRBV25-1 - CASSEIAAGGHTEAFF TGTGCCAGCAGTGAAATCGCGGCAGGGGGCCACACTGAAGCTTTCTTT
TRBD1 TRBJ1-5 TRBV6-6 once CASSVDRGGSPQHF TGTGCCAGCAGTGTGGACAGGGGAGGTTCGCCCCAGCATTTT
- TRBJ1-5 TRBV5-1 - CASSLQGDSNQPQHF TGCGCCAGCAGCTTGCAGGGTGATAGCAATCAGCCCCAGCATTTT
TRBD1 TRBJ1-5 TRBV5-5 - CASNRGQPQHF TGTGCCAGCAACAGGGGACAGCCCCAGCATTTT
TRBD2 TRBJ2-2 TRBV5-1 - CASSELAGGPNTGELFF TGCGCCAGCAGTGAACTAGCGGGAGGGCCGAACACCGGGGAGCTGTTTTTT
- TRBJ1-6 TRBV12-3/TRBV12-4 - CASRGGQDSPLHF TGTGCCAGCAGGGGGGGGCAGGATTCACCCCTCCACTTT
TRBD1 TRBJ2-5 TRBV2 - CASRAGTGPQETQYF TGTGCCAGCAGAGCCGGGACAGGGCCTCAAGAGACCCAGTACTTC
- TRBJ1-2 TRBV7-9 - CASSIQEANYGYTF TGTGCCAGCAGCATACAGGAAGCTAACTATGGCTACACCTTC
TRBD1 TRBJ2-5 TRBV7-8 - CASSKGTVRETQYF TGTGCCAGCAGCAAAGGGACAGTCCGCGAGACCCAGTACTTC
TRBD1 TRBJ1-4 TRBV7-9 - CASSFQTGGDTTPNEKLFF TGTGCCAGCAGCTTTCAGACAGGGGGGGACACAACTCCTAATGAAAAACTGTTTTTT
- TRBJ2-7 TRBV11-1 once CASSSRSSGGQGEQYF TGTGCCAGCAGCTCTCGTTCCAGCGGGGGACAGGGAGAGCAGTACTTC
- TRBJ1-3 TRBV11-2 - CASSLDFGSGNTIYF TGTGCCAGCAGCTTAGATTTCGGCTCTGGAAACACCATATATTTT
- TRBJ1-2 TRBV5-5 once CASSLEGRRDGGYTF TGTGCCAGCAGCTTGGAAGGTCGGCGGGACGGTGGCTACACCTTC
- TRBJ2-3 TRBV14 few CASSQGALTDTQYF TGTGCCAGCAGCCAAGGGGCCCTCACAGATACGCAGTATTTT
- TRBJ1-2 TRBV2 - CASSEGGEPIYGYTF TGTGCCAGCAGTGAAGGGGGGGAGCCAATCTATGGCTACACCTTC
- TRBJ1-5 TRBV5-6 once CASSLGAVDNQPQHF TGTGCCAGCAGCTTGGGCGCGGTGGACAATCAGCCCCAGCATTTT
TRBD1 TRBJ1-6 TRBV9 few CASSVRGLENSPLHF TGTGCCAGCAGCGTTAGGGGGCTAGAGAATTCACCCCTCCACTTT
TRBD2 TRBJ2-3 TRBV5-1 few CASSTGTSGITDTQYF TGCGCCAGCAGCACCGGGACTAGCGGGATTACAGATACGCAGTATTTT
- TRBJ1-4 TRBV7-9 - CASSSTAEKLFF TGTGCCAGCAGCTCCACAGCCGAAAAACTGTTTTTT
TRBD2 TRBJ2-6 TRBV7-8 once CASSSRGGRANVLTF TGTGCCAGCAGCTCCCGGGGGGGGCGGGCCAACGTCCTGACTTTC